This T cell receptor (beta chain) was found in a study of cytomegalovirus exposure and HLA in healthy donors. Study as a whole: Most donors, 81% of 398 genotyped, fell in the Caucasian-associated ancestry cluster.

Looked up from germline, CDR1 is MNHEY and CDR2 is SMNVEV (reference sequence). Trimming cost V 3 bases and J 2 bases, with 2 bases left between them. The CDR3 sequence is 12 residues long. General study findings and limits: A later analysis linked a missense variant in DCLRE1C to the trimming of TCR beta V and J genes. The classifier was said to identify cytomegalovirus status with high specificity and sensitivity.

Amplification used 60 Vbeta primers and 13 Jbeta primers. Libraries were prepared by immunoSEQ multiplex PCR; TCRdb keeps only in-frame clonotypes and omits some of them. Altogether about 200,000 clones are present, approximately 70% being singletons, with the ten largest covering 2.6%. Donors were ostensibly healthy at sampling, although undocumented immune exposures were probable. Comments on this clone: Its target is unknown.

The genes are TRBV27 and TRBJ1-5; D unclear. Sample: PBMCs. This sequence originates from a man in his forties or fifties in good health and CMV-seropositive. CDR3 bases: TGTGCCAGCAGTTTCGGCAATCAGCCCCAGCATTTT. As protein: CASSFGNQPQHF.